The clone carrying this TCR beta chain was counted a single time. The data originate from a study of blood T cell repertoires in COVID-19. Across the whole study: Whether acute or convalescent, the COVID-19 samples came from the United States, Italy and Spain. T cells, B-cell-depleted T cells, or PBMCs provided the cDNA or gDNA that served as material.

Seattle cases were enrolled at active infection and followed longitudinally. The CDR3 runs 13 residues. The germline V gene encodes CDR1 MNHEY and CDR2 SVGAGI. Deletions cut 6 bases from V and 2 bases from J, with 10 bases between. Sequencing used immunoSEQ multiplex PCR; TCRdb keeps in-frame clones, though not all of them. The top ten clones hold roughly 7.2% of a sample with 300,000 to 400,000 clones, around 88% of them seen once. The sample taken for sequencing was peripheral blood. This clonotype originated in an older woman with COVID-19, enrolled during active disease. J is TRBJ1-2 and V is TRBV6-5; D is unclear. CDR3 residues: CASSLRGNYGYTF. In DNA form, the CDR3 reads TGTGCCAGCAGCCTCCGAGGGAACTATGGCTACACCTTC.